This TCR beta chain was profiled in a study of blood T cell repertoires in COVID-19. Whole-study context: PBMCs, B-cell-depleted T cells, or T cells provided the cDNA or gDNA that made up the material.

Participants, about 18 to 90 years old, spanned approximately 25 US areas. Participants' reported clinical history set cohort assignment. V lost 5 bases and J lost 0, with 7 bases in between. Germline CDR1 and CDR2: KGHDR and SFDVKD. This CDR3 spans 14 amino acids. Per the authors' pipeline: Amplification from reference gene primers served as the basis for estimated nucleated cell counts. The protocol was immunoSEQ multiplex PCR, while the TCRdb copy is restricted to in-frame clones and leaves out a portion. That table furnishes V, J and clone size, whereas the DNA furnished D and trimming. This table has 200,000 to 250,000 clones, roughly 87% appearing once.

The sequence derives from a young man who had recovered from COVID-19. Material for sequencing was PBMCs or T cells enriched from blood (not recorded which). The rearrangement links TRBV24-1 to TRBJ1-5; D ambiguous. The CDR3 here is CATSATNSNQPQHF. The CDR3 bases are TGTGCCACCAGTGCGACAAATAGCAATCAGCCCCAGCATTTT.